Listed below are T cell receptor beta chains from one sample, sequenced in a study of T cells in localized non-small cell lung cancer. Libraries were prepared by immunoSEQ multiplex PCR; TCRdb keeps only in-frame clonotypes and omits some of them. This sample has about 23,000 clones; 85% to 90% occur once, and the top ten carry 13%. Specimen: peripheral blood, collected before any cancer treatment. The receptor set was obtained from an older male donor with stage I lung adenocarcinoma. Both conserved end residues are part of each CDR3. Fields, in order: D gene, CDR3 length, clone size, J gene, V gene, CDR3 DNA, CDR3 protein. A D gene is named only where the DNA matches it firmly. Where a row states a size, it is once, few, many or the class of an expanded clone; other rows omit it.

d_gene: .; len: 17; abundance: .; j_gene: TRBJ1-3; v_gene: TRBV4-2; CDR3nt: TGTGCCAGCAGCCAAGAAACCGGGCATAAGGAGGGAAACACCATATATTTT; CDR3aa: CASSQETGHKEGNTIYF
d_gene: TRBD1; len: 16; abundance: .; j_gene: TRBJ2-7; v_gene: TRBV7-8; CDR3nt: TGTGCCAGCAGCCCCGGGCGGGACAGGGGGCGATACGAGCAGTACTTC; CDR3aa: CASSPGRDRGRYEQYF
d_gene: .; len: 18; abundance: once; j_gene: TRBJ1-2; v_gene: TRBV7-8; CDR3nt: TGTGCCAGCTTTTATCAGTTGGCCCGGAGCCCTCGGGGCTATGGCTACACCTTC; CDR3aa: CASFYQLARSPRGYGYTF
d_gene: .; len: 14; abundance: .; j_gene: TRBJ1-1; v_gene: TRBV5-1; CDR3nt: TGCGCCAGCAGCTTGTTAGGGGGGAACACTGAAGCTTTCTTT; CDR3aa: CASSLLGGNTEAFF
d_gene: .; len: 16; abundance: .; j_gene: TRBJ2-2; v_gene: TRBV4-3; CDR3nt: TGCGCCAGCAGCCAAGATGTAGGGTGGAACACCGGGGAGCTGTTTTTT; CDR3aa: CASSQDVGWNTGELFF
d_gene: TRBD1; len: 15; abundance: .; j_gene: TRBJ2-7; v_gene: TRBV6-6; CDR3nt: TGTGCCAGCAGTTACTCCGGGACAGGGAAATACGAGCAGTACTTC; CDR3aa: CASSYSGTGKYEQYF
d_gene: .; len: 17; abundance: .; j_gene: TRBJ1-1; v_gene: TRBV6-1; CDR3nt: TGTGCCAGCAGTGAACCCCCAGGAGGTCGGATGAACACTGAAGCTTTCTTT; CDR3aa: CASSEPPGGRMNTEAFF
d_gene: .; len: 14; abundance: .; j_gene: TRBJ1-5; v_gene: TRBV28; CDR3nt: TGTGCCAGCAGTCCCCTATTGGTACAGCAGCCCCAGCATTTT; CDR3aa: CASSPLLVQQPQHF
d_gene: .; len: 12; abundance: .; j_gene: TRBJ1-2; v_gene: TRBV30; CDR3nt: TGTGCCTGGATAGTCCCCGTGGGGGGCTACACCTTC; CDR3aa: CAWIVPVGGYTF
d_gene: .; len: 13; abundance: .; j_gene: TRBJ2-3; v_gene: TRBV2; CDR3nt: TGTGCCGGGGCTAGACCTCCCGCAGATACGCAGTATTTT; CDR3aa: CAGARPPADTQYF
d_gene: TRBD1; len: 16; abundance: .; j_gene: TRBJ1-2; v_gene: TRBV5-4; CDR3nt: TGTGCCAGCAGCTTGGGTCGATCCGGGACAGGGGATGGCTACACCTTC; CDR3aa: CASSLGRSGTGDGYTF
d_gene: .; len: 14; abundance: .; j_gene: TRBJ2-7; v_gene: TRBV6-6; CDR3nt: TGTGCCAGCAGTTATATTCCAGGGTTTTCCGAGCAGTACTTC; CDR3aa: CASSYIPGFSEQYF
d_gene: .; len: 13; abundance: .; j_gene: TRBJ1-2; v_gene: TRBV5-4; CDR3nt: TGTGCCAGCAGCTCCCAGGGTAACTATGGCTACACCTTC; CDR3aa: CASSSQGNYGYTF
d_gene: .; len: 12; abundance: once; j_gene: TRBJ2-1; v_gene: TRBV4-1; CDR3nt: TGCGCCAGCAGCCATTTGAGTGATGAGCAGTTCTTC; CDR3aa: CASSHLSDEQFF
d_gene: .; len: 18; abundance: .; j_gene: TRBJ1-3; v_gene: TRBV25-1; CDR3nt: TGTGCCAGCAGTGATTTGAAGACAGGACTACCCCGGGGCAACACCATATATTTT; CDR3aa: CASSDLKTGLPRGNTIYF
d_gene: TRBD1; len: 15; abundance: .; j_gene: TRBJ1-1; v_gene: TRBV2; CDR3nt: TGTGCCAGCAGGCGCGGGACAGACTATAACACTGAAGCTTTCTTT; CDR3aa: CASRRGTDYNTEAFF
d_gene: .; len: 14; abundance: .; j_gene: TRBJ2-3; v_gene: TRBV9; CDR3nt: TGTGCCAGCAGCAAAAGACAGGACCCAGATACGCAGTATTTT; CDR3aa: CASSKRQDPDTQYF
d_gene: TRBD2; len: 17; abundance: .; j_gene: TRBJ2-3; v_gene: TRBV5-1; CDR3nt: TGCGCCAGCAGCTTAGGACTAGCGGGGGGCCTCACAGATACGCAGTATTTT; CDR3aa: CASSLGLAGGLTDTQYF
d_gene: TRBD1; len: 17; abundance: .; j_gene: TRBJ1-2; v_gene: TRBV10-3; CDR3nt: TGTGCCATCAGGTTAGACAGGGCCCTAGAAGCTAACTATGGCTACACCTTC; CDR3aa: CAIRLDRALEANYGYTF
d_gene: .; len: 15; abundance: .; j_gene: TRBJ2-5; v_gene: TRBV18; CDR3nt: TGTGCCAGCTCACCACTTCAAGACAAACAAGAGACCCAGTACTTC; CDR3aa: CASSPLQDKQETQYF
d_gene: .; len: 15; abundance: .; j_gene: TRBJ1-1; v_gene: TRBV7-9; CDR3nt: TGTGCCAGCAGCTTATCAATGGGGGGAGTGACTGAAGCTTTCTTT; CDR3aa: CASSLSMGGVTEAFF
d_gene: .; len: 14; abundance: .; j_gene: TRBJ2-7; v_gene: TRBV7-9; CDR3nt: TGTGCCAGCAGCTTGGACAGTGGGTCCTACGAGCAGTACTTC; CDR3aa: CASSLDSGSYEQYF
d_gene: .; len: 11; abundance: .; j_gene: TRBJ1-1; v_gene: TRBV6-1; CDR3nt: TGTGCCAGCAGGGGGAACACTGAAGCTTTCTTT; CDR3aa: CASRGNTEAFF
d_gene: .; len: 15; abundance: .; j_gene: TRBJ1-6; v_gene: TRBV11-2; CDR3nt: TGTGCCAGCAGCTTACCAGGGGCCTATAATTCACCCCTCCACTTT; CDR3aa: CASSLPGAYNSPLHF
d_gene: .; len: 12; abundance: .; j_gene: TRBJ2-7; v_gene: TRBV29-1; CDR3nt: TGCAGCGTTGGTCAGGGGAGCTACGAGCAGTACTTC; CDR3aa: CSVGQGSYEQYF
d_gene: .; len: 16; abundance: .; j_gene: TRBJ2-6; v_gene: TRBV18; CDR3nt: TGTGCCAGCTCCCAACAGATGAACTCTGGGGCCAACGTCCTGACTTTC; CDR3aa: CASSQQMNSGANVLTF
d_gene: TRBD1; len: 14; abundance: .; j_gene: TRBJ1-1; v_gene: TRBV7-9; CDR3nt: TGTGCCAGCAGCACACAGGGGGCGCAAACTGAAGCTTTCTTT; CDR3aa: CASSTQGAQTEAFF
d_gene: .; len: 15; abundance: .; j_gene: TRBJ1-4; v_gene: TRBV4-3; CDR3nt: TGCGCCAGCAGCCAGGGGGGGCAGGGGAATGAAAAACTGTTTTTT; CDR3aa: CASSQGGQGNEKLFF
d_gene: .; len: 14; abundance: .; j_gene: TRBJ1-5; v_gene: TRBV6-1; CDR3nt: TGTGCCAGCAGTGTTCGGGGGCGCAATCAGCCCCAGCATTTT; CDR3aa: CASSVRGRNQPQHF
d_gene: TRBD1; len: 16; abundance: .; j_gene: TRBJ2-5; v_gene: TRBV7-3; CDR3nt: TGTGCCAGCAGCCCCAGGGGGACAGGGGGCGCAGAGACCCAGTACTTC; CDR3aa: CASSPRGTGGAETQYF
d_gene: .; len: 16; abundance: .; j_gene: TRBJ1-5; v_gene: TRBV6-6; CDR3nt: TGTGCCAGCAGGCTATCTTCGGGTCGGAGCAATCAGCCCCAGCATTTT; CDR3aa: CASRLSSGRSNQPQHF
d_gene: TRBD1; len: 14; abundance: .; j_gene: TRBJ1-2; v_gene: TRBV7-9; CDR3nt: TGTGCCAGCAGCCCGCTACAGGGGGCGGGAGGCTACACCTTC; CDR3aa: CASSPLQGAGGYTF
d_gene: TRBD1; len: 14; abundance: .; j_gene: TRBJ2-7; v_gene: TRBV18; CDR3nt: TGTGCCAGCTCACCGCCGGGACAGAACTACGAGCAGTACTTC; CDR3aa: CASSPPGQNYEQYF
d_gene: TRBD1; len: 17; abundance: .; j_gene: TRBJ1-2; v_gene: TRBV27; CDR3nt: TGTGCCAGCAGTCCCAGGAACCTCAGGGGGCGCGAGGATGGCTACACCTTC; CDR3aa: CASSPRNLRGREDGYTF
d_gene: .; len: 12; abundance: .; j_gene: TRBJ2-7; v_gene: TRBV30; CDR3nt: TGTGCCTGGACACCTGATCGGGGGGAGCAGTACTTC; CDR3aa: CAWTPDRGEQYF
d_gene: .; len: 15; abundance: .; j_gene: TRBJ2-3; v_gene: TRBV5-6; CDR3nt: TGTGCCAGCAGCTTGGACCCGAGGAGGGCAGATACGCAGTATTTT; CDR3aa: CASSLDPRRADTQYF
d_gene: .; len: 14; abundance: .; j_gene: TRBJ1-2; v_gene: TRBV7-9; CDR3nt: TGTGCCAGCAGCTACGGACAGACTATCTATGGCTACACCTTC; CDR3aa: CASSYGQTIYGYTF
d_gene: .; len: 13; abundance: once; j_gene: TRBJ1-1; v_gene: TRBV18; CDR3nt: TGTGCCAGCTCAACCGGTTCGAACACTGAAGCTTTCTTT; CDR3aa: CASSTGSNTEAFF
d_gene: .; len: 12; abundance: .; j_gene: TRBJ2-5; v_gene: TRBV5-8; CDR3nt: TGTGCCAGCAGCATCCGCTGGGAGACCCAGTACTTC; CDR3aa: CASSIRWETQYF
d_gene: .; len: 16; abundance: .; j_gene: TRBJ2-3; v_gene: TRBV7-9; CDR3nt: TGTGCCAGCAGCTTAGGTACGGTCAGCGGGACAGATACGCAGTATTTT; CDR3aa: CASSLGTVSGTDTQYF
d_gene: TRBD2; len: 14; abundance: .; j_gene: TRBJ2-2; v_gene: TRBV29-1; CDR3nt: TGCAGCGCGCGCGGGAGCGCGGGCACCGGGGAGCTGTTTTTT; CDR3aa: CSARGSAGTGELFF
d_gene: .; len: 14; abundance: .; j_gene: TRBJ1-1; v_gene: TRBV9; CDR3nt: TGTGCCAGCAGCTCAAGAGCGATCCCAACTGAAGCTTTCTTT; CDR3aa: CASSSRAIPTEAFF
d_gene: .; len: 15; abundance: .; j_gene: TRBJ2-7; v_gene: TRBV6-6; CDR3nt: TGTGCCAGCAGTTATAGGGGCAGGATGACCTACGAGCAGTACTTC; CDR3aa: CASSYRGRMTYEQYF
d_gene: TRBD1; len: 15; abundance: .; j_gene: TRBJ2-1; v_gene: TRBV7-9; CDR3nt: TGTGCCAGCAGCTTAGGACAGGGGGTTTACAATGAGCAGTTCTTC; CDR3aa: CASSLGQGVYNEQFF
d_gene: TRBD2; len: 15; abundance: .; j_gene: TRBJ2-5; v_gene: TRBV11-2; CDR3nt: TGTGCCAGCAGCTTAGAAGCGGGAGACCATGAGACCCAGTACTTC; CDR3aa: CASSLEAGDHETQYF
d_gene: .; len: 15; abundance: .; j_gene: TRBJ2-2; v_gene: TRBV7-3; CDR3nt: TGTGCCAGCAGCTCCCCGGGACCCGTGGCCGGGGAGCTGTTTTTT; CDR3aa: CASSSPGPVAGELFF
d_gene: TRBD1; len: 16; abundance: .; j_gene: TRBJ2-2; v_gene: TRBV7-3; CDR3nt: TGTGCCAGCAGCCGGGACAGGGGGCTAGGCACCGGGGAGCTGTTTTTT; CDR3aa: CASSRDRGLGTGELFF
d_gene: TRBD1; len: 16; abundance: .; j_gene: TRBJ1-1; v_gene: TRBV19; CDR3nt: TGTGCCAGTAACCCCGGGACAGGTGGGCTGGGCACTGAAGCTTTCTTT; CDR3aa: CASNPGTGGLGTEAFF
d_gene: TRBD2; len: 13; abundance: .; j_gene: TRBJ2-7; v_gene: TRBV29-1; CDR3nt: TGCAGCGTTGAATTTCTGGGGGGGGACGAGCAGTACTTC; CDR3aa: CSVEFLGGDEQYF
d_gene: .; len: 14; abundance: .; j_gene: TRBJ2-7; v_gene: TRBV28; CDR3nt: TGTGCCAGCAGTTTTAGCGGTATAACCTACGAGCAGTACTTC; CDR3aa: CASSFSGITYEQYF
d_gene: .; len: 14; abundance: .; j_gene: TRBJ1-1; v_gene: TRBV30; CDR3nt: TGTGCCTGGAGTGTTTCCACAGGGTACACTGAAGCTTTCTTT; CDR3aa: CAWSVSTGYTEAFF
d_gene: .; len: 14; abundance: .; j_gene: TRBJ1-1; v_gene: TRBV11-2; CDR3nt: TGTGCCAGCAGCTTAGTAGGCAGAGACACTGAAGCTTTCTTT; CDR3aa: CASSLVGRDTEAFF
d_gene: .; len: 13; abundance: few; j_gene: TRBJ1-5; v_gene: TRBV10-2; CDR3nt: TGCGCCATCGCCGGGGGGGCCCGACAGCCCCAGCATTTT; CDR3aa: CAIAGGARQPQHF
d_gene: .; len: 12; abundance: .; j_gene: TRBJ1-2; v_gene: TRBV7-2; CDR3nt: TGTGCCAGCAGCTTAGACGGGCGAGGCTACACCTTC; CDR3aa: CASSLDGRGYTF
d_gene: .; len: 15; abundance: .; j_gene: TRBJ2-2; v_gene: TRBV5-1; CDR3nt: TGCGCCAGCCGTAGCGCGGGACTGAACACCGGGGAGCTGTTTTTT; CDR3aa: CASRSAGLNTGELFF
d_gene: .; len: 14; abundance: .; j_gene: TRBJ2-7; v_gene: TRBV18; CDR3nt: TGTGCCAGCTCAGGCGAGCTAAACTCCTACGAGCAGTACTTC; CDR3aa: CASSGELNSYEQYF
d_gene: .; len: 15; abundance: .; j_gene: TRBJ1-5; v_gene: TRBV9; CDR3nt: TGTGCCAGCAGCGTAGGGCCGGATGATAACCAGCCCCAGCATTTT; CDR3aa: CASSVGPDDNQPQHF